These 5 T cell receptor beta chains originate from one sample sequenced in a study of neurological immune-mediated disorders. TCRdb itself ran the 5' RACE reads through MiXCR, one entry per CDR3 protein. The table lists about 74,000 distinct CDR3 sequences, roughly 5% of them singletons, with about 8% in the top ten. Input material: PBMCs. The receptor set was obtained from a man younger than 35 with multiple sclerosis.

This chain uses TRBV7-9 with TRBJ1-2; D is undetermined. The CDR3 consists of 16 residues. CDR1 SEHNR and CDR2 FQNEAQ come from the germline V gene (reference sequence). Trimming stripped 4 bases from V and 1 base from J, with 16 bases between. The CDR3 sequence is CASSSEAVHLNYGYTF. The CDR3 DNA reads TGTGCCAGCAGCTCGGAGGCAGTACACCTTAACTATGGCTACACCTTC.

This clonotype was recorded at least ten times. The chain employs TRBV18 and TRBJ2-3; weak D call: TRBD2 (6 bases). CDR1 is KGHSH, CDR2 LQKENI, per germline. Trimming removed 3 bases from V and 6 bases from J, with 10 bases in between. This CDR3 region has 13 residues. The CDR3 spells CASSPLGGDTQYF. Written as DNA, the CDR3 is TGTGCCAGCTCACCTCTAGGAGGGGATACGCAGTATTTT.

The sample holds many counts of this clonotype. The V call is TRBV7-8, the J call TRBJ1-1; D is possibly TRBD1 (5 bases). V lost 0 bases to trimming and J lost 0 bases, with 11 bases between them. The CDR3 covers 16 residues. Germline CDR1 reads SGHVS; CDR2 reads FQNEAQ. CDR3 protein: CASSLALRQLNTEAFF. The CDR3, as DNA: TGTGCCAGCAGCTTAGCCCTCAGACAGCTGAACACTGAAGCTTTCTTT.

The rearrangement joins TRBV19 to TRBJ2-7; tentative D call: TRBD2 (5 bases). This CDR3 is built from 14 residues. V lost 6 bases, J lost 6 bases, and 18 bases lay in between. Looked up from germline, CDR1 is LNHDA and CDR2 is SQIVND (reference sequence). The CDR3 reads CASSPDPGSAEQYF. The CDR3 nucleotides read TGTGCCAGTAGCCCGGACCCGGGAAGCGCCGAGCAGTACTTC.

This clonotype appeared many times. This chain uses TRBV28 with TRBJ1-1; a weak D match, TRBD1 (5 bases). The length of the CDR3 is 14 residues. Germline-derived CDR1 and CDR2 are MDHEN and SYDVKM. Trimming stripped 4 bases from V and 4 bases from J, with 13 bases between. As DNA, the CDR3 is TGTGCCAGCAGTTCCACAGGCTGGTCCACTGAAGCTTTCTTT. Translation: CASSSTGWSTEAFF.